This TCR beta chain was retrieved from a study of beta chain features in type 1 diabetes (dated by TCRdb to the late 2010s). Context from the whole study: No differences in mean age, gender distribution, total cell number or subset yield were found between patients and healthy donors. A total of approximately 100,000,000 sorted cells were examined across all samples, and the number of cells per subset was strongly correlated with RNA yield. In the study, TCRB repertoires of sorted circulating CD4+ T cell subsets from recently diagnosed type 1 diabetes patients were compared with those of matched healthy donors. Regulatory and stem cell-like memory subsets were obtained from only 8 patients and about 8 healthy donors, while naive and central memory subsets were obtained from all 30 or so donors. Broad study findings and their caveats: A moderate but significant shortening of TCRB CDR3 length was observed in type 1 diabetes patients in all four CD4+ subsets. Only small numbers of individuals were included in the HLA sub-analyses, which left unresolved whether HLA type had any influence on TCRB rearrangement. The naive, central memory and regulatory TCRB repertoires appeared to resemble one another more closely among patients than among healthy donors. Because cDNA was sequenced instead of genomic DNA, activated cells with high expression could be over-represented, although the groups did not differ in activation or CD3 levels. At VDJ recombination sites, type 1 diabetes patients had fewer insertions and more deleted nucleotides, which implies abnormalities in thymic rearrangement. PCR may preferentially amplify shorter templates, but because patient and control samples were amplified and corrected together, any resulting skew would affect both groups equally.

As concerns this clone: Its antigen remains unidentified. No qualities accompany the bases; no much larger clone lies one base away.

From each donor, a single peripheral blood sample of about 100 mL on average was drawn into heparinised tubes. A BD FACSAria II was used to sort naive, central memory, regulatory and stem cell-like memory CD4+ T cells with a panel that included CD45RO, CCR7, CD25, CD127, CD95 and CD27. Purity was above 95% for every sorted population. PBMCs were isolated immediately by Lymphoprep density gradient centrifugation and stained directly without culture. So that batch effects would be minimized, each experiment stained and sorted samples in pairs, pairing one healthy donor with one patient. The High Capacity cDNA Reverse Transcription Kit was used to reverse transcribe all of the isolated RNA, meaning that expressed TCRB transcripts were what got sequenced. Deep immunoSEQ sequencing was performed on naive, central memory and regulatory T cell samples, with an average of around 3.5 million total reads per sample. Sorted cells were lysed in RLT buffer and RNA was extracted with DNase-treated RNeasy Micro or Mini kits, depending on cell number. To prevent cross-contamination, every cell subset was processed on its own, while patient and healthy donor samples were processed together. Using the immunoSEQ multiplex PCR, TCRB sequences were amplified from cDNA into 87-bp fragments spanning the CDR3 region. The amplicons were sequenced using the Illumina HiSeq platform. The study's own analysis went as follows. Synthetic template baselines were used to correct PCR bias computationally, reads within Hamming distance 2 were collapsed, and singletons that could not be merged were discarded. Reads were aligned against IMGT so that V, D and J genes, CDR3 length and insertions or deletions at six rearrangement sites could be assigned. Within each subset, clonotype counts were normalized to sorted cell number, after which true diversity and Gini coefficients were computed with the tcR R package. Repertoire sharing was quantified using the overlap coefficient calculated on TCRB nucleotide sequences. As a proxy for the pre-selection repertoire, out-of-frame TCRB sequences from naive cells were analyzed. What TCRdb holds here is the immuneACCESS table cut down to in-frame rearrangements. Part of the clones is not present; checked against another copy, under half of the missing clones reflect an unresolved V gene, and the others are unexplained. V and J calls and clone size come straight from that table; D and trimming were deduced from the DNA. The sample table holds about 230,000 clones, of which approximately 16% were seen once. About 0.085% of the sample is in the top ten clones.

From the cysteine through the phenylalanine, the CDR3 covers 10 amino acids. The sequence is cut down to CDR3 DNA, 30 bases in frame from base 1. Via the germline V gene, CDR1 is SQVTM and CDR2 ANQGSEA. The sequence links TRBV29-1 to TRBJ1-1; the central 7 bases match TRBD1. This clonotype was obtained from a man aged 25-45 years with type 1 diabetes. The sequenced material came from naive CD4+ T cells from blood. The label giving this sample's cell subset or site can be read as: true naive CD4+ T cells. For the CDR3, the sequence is CSTGDTEAFF. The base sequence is TGCAGTACAGGGGACACTGAAGCTTTCTTT.